One sample yielded the 9 T cell receptor beta chains listed below, sequenced in a study of T cell responses to AZD1222 COVID-19 vaccine. Profiled with immunoSEQ multiplex PCR; TCRdb holds only in-frame clones, not every one. The data show about 150,000 clones, with less than 95% seen just once and around 1.3% held by the top ten. The source material was peripheral blood, sampled on day 0 of AZD1222 vaccination. The receptors shown here come from an adult in good health.

V and J are TRBV6-5 and TRBJ2-1; D remains unclear. This CDR3 has 13 residues. The germline gives CDR1 MNHEY, CDR2 SVGAGI. V was shortened by 2 bases and J by 3 bases, with 5 bases between the two germline ends. This CDR3 reads CASSYGNYNEQFF. The CDR3 nucleotides are TGTGCCAGCAGTTACGGGAACTACAATGAGCAGTTCTTC.

DNA of the CDR3: TGTGCCTGGAGTGAAACATCCGTTGAAGCTTTCTTT. This codes for CAWSETSVEAFF. This chain joins TRBV30 and TRBJ1-1; D remains unclear. The CDR3 is 12 residues long. Trimming cost V 1 base and J 7 bases, with 10 bases left between them. CDR1 and CDR2 (germline): GTSNPN, SVGIG (reference sequence).

V is TRBV6-5 and J is TRBJ2-2, with TRBD1 matching over 10 bases. The V and J ends lost 4 bases and 11 bases, in that order; junction bases with no gene match: 10. Germline V CDR1 and CDR2: MNHEY, SVGAGI. This CDR3 contains 15 residues. CDR3 protein: CASSFGTDRGFELFF. For the CDR3, the DNA is TGTGCCAGCAGTTTCGGGACGGACAGGGGGTTTGAGCTGTTTTTT.

V and J are TRBV18 and TRBJ1-6; D remains ambiguous. V lost 4 bases to trimming and J lost 2 bases, with 9 bases between them. The V gene's germline CDR1 is KGHSH and CDR2 LQKENI. This CDR3 spans 15 amino acids. The CDR3 DNA reads TGTGCCAGCTCACTGCGTGACCCCTATAATTCACCCCTCCACTTT. Translating gives CASSLRDPYNSPLHF.

This chain joins TRBV14 and TRBJ1-6; D may be TRBD1 (6 bases). Trimming removed 4 bases from V and 6 bases from J, with 13 bases in between. The CDR3 is 15 amino acids. Germline CDR1 is SGHDN and CDR2 is FVKESK. CDR3 loop: CASSLPGHSNSPLHF. CDR3 bases: TGTGCCAGCAGCCTCCCGGGACACTCTAATTCACCCCTCCACTTT.

The chain is built from TRBV6-2 or TRBV6-3 and TRBJ1-5; D is undetermined. The V end was cut by 0 bases, the J end by 2 bases, with 11 bases between. Germline CDR1 MNHEY, CDR2 SVGEGT. There are 16 residues in the CDR3. The CDR3 sequence is CASSYSISAGNQPQHF. Here the CDR3 DNA reads TGTGCCAGCAGTTACTCGATTTCCGCCGGCAATCAGCCCCAGCATTTT.

The chain carries TRBV4-1 and TRBJ2-3, with a possible D match to TRBD2 (6 bases). The ends were cut back, 1 base at V and 2 bases at J, with 19 bases in the middle. CDR3 length: 18 residues. CDR1 and CDR2 from the germline V gene are MGHRA and YSYEKL. The CDR3 loop is CASSQAGVRGTSTDTQYF. DNA of the CDR3: TGCGCCAGCAGCCAAGCTGGTGTCCGGGGGACCTCCACAGATACGCAGTATTTT.

The table lists this clone with a few counts. The rearrangement links TRBV6-2 or TRBV6-3 to TRBJ1-6, with 7 bases identical to TRBD1. V lost 6 bases and J lost 7; bases outside the gene matches: 6. There are 14 residues in the CDR3. Germline assignment: CDR1 MNHEY and CDR2 SVGEGT. The CDR3 bases are TGTGCCAGCAGCCCCACAGGGGAGAATTCACCCCTCCACTTT. This encodes CASSPTGENSPLHF.

This clone was recorded once. V is TRBV15 and J is TRBJ2-3, with 8 bases identical to TRBD2. The CDR3 has 16 amino acids. CDR1 is LNHNV, CDR2 YYDKDF, per germline (reference sequence). With 5 bases clipped from V and 5 bases from J, the junction kept 12 bases outside the gene matches. CDR3 residues: CATSLTRGGSKDTQYF. The CDR3 bases are TGTGCCACCAGCCTTACTCGGGGGGGGTCGAAAGATACGCAGTATTTT.